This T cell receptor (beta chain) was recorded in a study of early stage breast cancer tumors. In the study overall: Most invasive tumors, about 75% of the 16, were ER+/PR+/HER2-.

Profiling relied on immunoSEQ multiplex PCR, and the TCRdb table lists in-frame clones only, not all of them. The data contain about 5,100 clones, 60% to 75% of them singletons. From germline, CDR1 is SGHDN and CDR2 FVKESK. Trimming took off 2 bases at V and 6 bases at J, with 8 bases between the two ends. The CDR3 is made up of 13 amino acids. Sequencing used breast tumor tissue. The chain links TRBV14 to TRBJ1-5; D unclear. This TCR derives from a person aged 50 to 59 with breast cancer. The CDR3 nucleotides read TGTGCCAGCAGCCAATCTGACGGTCAGCCCCAGCATTTT. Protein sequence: CASSQSDGQPQHF.